The 8 T cell receptor beta chains reported below all come from one sample, sequenced in a study of cytomegalovirus exposure and HLA in healthy donors. The primer mix had 60 Vbeta and 13 Jbeta primers. The table came from immunoSEQ multiplex PCR; TCRdb's copy has only in-frame clones and leaves some out. The data contain 65,000 to 90,000 clones, 82% of them singletons. The sequenced sample was PBMCs. These receptors came from a young man in good health and CMV-seronegative.

This chain joins TRBV27 and TRBJ1-4, with a possible D match to TRBD1 (5 bases). Deletions cut 10 bases from V and 4 bases from J, with 16 bases between. The germline CDR1 and CDR2 sequences are MNHEY and SMNVEV (reference sequence). The CDR3 is 14 residues long. The DNA for the CDR3 is TGTGCCAACGGGACCGGGACTGGTAATGAAAAACTGTTTTTT. Translation gives CANGTGTGNEKLFF.

This rearrangement joins TRBV7-9 to TRBJ1-3; the D gene is possibly TRBD1 (6 bases). V lost 11 bases and J lost 0, with 23 bases in between. The CDR3 sequence is 17 residues long. Germline CDR1 is SEHNR and CDR2 is FQNEAQ (reference sequence). The CDR3 nucleotides are TGTGCCCGACCTACTAGACAGGTTGGACTCTCTGGAAACACCATATATTTT. It translates to CARPTRQVGLSGNTIYF.

This sequence joins TRBV7-9 and TRBJ2-7; 9 positions agree with TRBD1. With 5 bases clipped from V and 1 base from J, the junction kept 9 bases outside the gene matches. The germline V gene encodes CDR1 SEHNR and CDR2 FQNEAQ (reference sequence). There are 16 residues in the CDR3. The CDR3 sequence is CASSLLYRGHSYEQYF. CDR3 nucleotides: TGTGCCAGCAGCCTCCTATACAGGGGGCATTCCTACGAGCAGTACTTC.

The sample holds one count of this clone. This sequence joins TRBV4-3 and TRBJ1-6; maybe TRBD1 (6 bases). This CDR3 spans 16 amino acids. Germline lookup yields CDR1 LGHNA and CDR2 YSLEER. The ends were cut back, 0 bases at V and 9 bases at J, with 15 bases in the middle. The CDR3 nucleotides are TGCGCCAGCAGCCAAGACCTTACAGGGTTGGTTTCACCCCTCCACTTT. It specifies CASSQDLTGLVSPLHF.

The V gene is TRBV6-5, the J gene TRBJ2-3, with TRBD2 matching over 9 bases. The CDR3 is 14 residues long. V trimming: 8 bases; J trimming: 2 bases; junction bases outside the gene matches: 5. Germline V lookup: CDR1 MNHEY, CDR2 SVGAGI. The CDR3 coding sequence is TGTGCCAGCTCTAGCGGGACTGTCACAGATACGCAGTATTTT. This codes for CASSSGTVTDTQYF.

This clone showed up just a few times. The rearrangement links TRBV27 to TRBJ1-1; D is undetermined. Per germline, CDR1 MNHEY and CDR2 SMNVEV (reference sequence). The germline V and J ends were trimmed by 4 bases and 1 base, with 7 bases remaining between them. The CDR3 has 13 amino acids. CDR3 sequence (DNA): TGTGCCAGCAGTTCCCCAGGGAACACTGAAGCTTTCTTT. Translating gives CASSSPGNTEAFF.

The J gene is TRBJ1-2, the V gene TRBV28; possibly TRBD1 for D (5 bases). The CDR3 is 15 amino acids. V was pared by 7 bases and J by 8 bases, with 23 bases between. Germline V gives CDR1 MDHEN, CDR2 SYDVKM. CDR3 DNA sequence: TGTGCCAGCACCCCCCCAGCGGGGGAGAAGGGGGGCTACACCTTC. Translating it yields CASTPPAGEKGGYTF.

This sequence joins TRBV4-1 and TRBJ2-3; D not resolved. Deletions cut 0 bases from V and 0 bases from J, with 4 bases between. The germline V gene encodes CDR1 MGHRA and CDR2 YSYEKL. The CDR3 length is 14 residues. The CDR3 DNA is TGCGCCAGCAGCCAAGATGGCAGCACAGATACGCAGTATTTT. Amino acids: CASSQDGSTDTQYF.